What follows are 5 T cell receptor beta chains derived from one specimen sequenced in a study of T cell responses to AZD1222 COVID-19 vaccine. Sequencing used immunoSEQ multiplex PCR; TCRdb keeps in-frame clones, though not all of them. The table has 65,000 to 70,000 clones, roughly four fifths seen once. The specimen comprised peripheral blood, sampled on day 0 of AZD1222 vaccination. Receptor source: an adult in good health.

V is TRBV6-5 and J is TRBJ1-5, with TRBD1 identical over 7 bases. The CDR3 totals 14 residues. Germline V lookup: CDR1 MNHEY, CDR2 SVGAGI. V lost 6 bases to trimming and J lost 1 base; unmatched junction nucleotides: 3. The DNA for the CDR3 is TGTGCCAGCAGGCGGGGACAGAGCAATCAGCCCCAGCATTTT. Protein: CASRRGQSNQPQHF.

The V gene is TRBV27, the J gene TRBJ1-6; D ambiguous. The CDR3 sequence is 13 residues long. CDR1 is MNHEY and CDR2 is SMNVEV in the germline V gene (reference sequence). V shed 5 bases and J shed 7 bases, with 9 bases lying between them. The CDR3 loop reads CASSVILNSPLHF. In nucleotides, the CDR3 is TGTGCCAGCAGTGTTATACTGAATTCACCCCTCCACTTT.

This chain joins TRBV6-5 and TRBJ1-5; 8 bases align to TRBD1. Trimming at V came to 4 bases and at J to 2 bases, leaving 4 bases not matched to a gene. Germline loops: CDR1 MNHEY, CDR2 SVGAGI. This CDR3 has 15 amino acids. This CDR3 reads CASSLTGDGNQPQHF. The CDR3 DNA follows: TGTGCCAGCAGTTTGACAGGGGACGGCAATCAGCCCCAGCATTTT.

A note on this clone: A junction boundary mismatches the germline segment, possibly from a read error. The chain has TRBV4-2 and TRBJ2-7; D remains ambiguous. Germline V gene data show CDR1 as LGHNA and CDR2 as YNFKEQ. The CDR3 is 15 residues long. In DNA, the CDR3 is TGTGTCAGCAGCCAAGTCATGCAGAGCTCCTACGAGCAGTACTTC. Translating gives CVSSQVMQSSYEQYF.

In nucleotides, the CDR3 is TGTGCCAGCAGTCCAACCCCCGGACAGAGCTTCTACGAGCAGTACTTC. It is translated as CASSPTPGQSFYEQYF. This chain links TRBV27 with TRBJ2-7, with D maybe TRBD1 (6 bases). CDR1 is MNHEY, CDR2 SMNVEV, per germline (reference sequence). Deletions cut 5 bases from V and 3 bases from J, with 20 bases between. The CDR3 has 16 amino acids.